This entry describes one TCR beta chain. Profiled with immunoSEQ multiplex PCR; TCRdb holds only in-frame clones, not every one. The sample contains approximately 100,000 clones, 80% to 95% of which appear only once. This sample was taken from a study of OX40 agonist ivuxolimab in advanced cancers. Overall study context: As their treatment, patients were administered ivuxolimab, an agonistic anti-OX40 (CD134) antibody. Melanoma, hepatocellular carcinoma, head and neck or renal cell cancer occurred in dose-escalation patients.

The V end lost 4 bases, the J end lost 0 bases, and 10 bases lay between the germline ends. The CDR3 covers 15 residues. The germline V gene encodes CDR1 SGHRS and CDR2 YFSETQ. The chain couples TRBV5-1 to TRBJ1-4; D is ambiguous. This specimen consisted of CD4+ or CD8+ T cells sorted from blood, obtained in a trial of the OX40 agonist ivuxolimab. The clonotype was recovered from an adult with an advanced solid tumor such as melanoma, head and neck, liver or kidney cancer. CDR3 in amino acids: CASSPSGATNEKLFF. The CDR3 region has the DNA TGCGCCAGCAGCCCTTCGGGCGCAACTAATGAAAAACTGTTTTTT.